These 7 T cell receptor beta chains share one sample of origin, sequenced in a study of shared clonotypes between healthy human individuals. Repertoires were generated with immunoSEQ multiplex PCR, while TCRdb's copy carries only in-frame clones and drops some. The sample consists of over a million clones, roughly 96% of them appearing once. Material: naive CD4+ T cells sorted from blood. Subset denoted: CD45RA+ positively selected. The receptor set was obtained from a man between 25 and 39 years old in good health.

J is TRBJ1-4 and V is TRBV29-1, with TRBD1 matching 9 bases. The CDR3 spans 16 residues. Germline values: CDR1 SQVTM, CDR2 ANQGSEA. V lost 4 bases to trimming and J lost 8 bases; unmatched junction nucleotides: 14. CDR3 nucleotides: TGCAGCGTTGCAGGGACAGGGAGAGACCGGGGCGAAAAACTGTTTTTT. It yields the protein CSVAGTGRDRGEKLFF.

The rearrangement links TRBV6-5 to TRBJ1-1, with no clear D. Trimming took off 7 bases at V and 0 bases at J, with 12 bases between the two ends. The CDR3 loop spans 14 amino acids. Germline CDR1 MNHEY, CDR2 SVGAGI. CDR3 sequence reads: CASTPISMNTEAFF. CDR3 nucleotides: TGTGCCAGCACTCCCATATCGATGAACACTGAAGCTTTCTTT.

CDR3 bases: TGTGCCAGCAGCCAAGAGGGGCGCGGCGGGAGGGCCACAGATACGCAGTATTTT. Its translation is CASSQEGRGGRATDTQYF. The chain couples TRBV4-2 to TRBJ2-3, with 9 positions matching TRBD2. V lost 0 bases, J lost 2 bases, and 9 bases stayed unmatched. Germline loops: CDR1 LGHNA, CDR2 YNFKEQ. CDR3 length: 18 amino acids.

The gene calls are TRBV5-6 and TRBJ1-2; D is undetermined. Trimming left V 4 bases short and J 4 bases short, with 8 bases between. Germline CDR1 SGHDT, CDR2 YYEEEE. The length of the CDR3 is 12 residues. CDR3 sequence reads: CASSPLGYGYTF. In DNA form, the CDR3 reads TGTGCCAGCAGCCCTTTGGGCTATGGCTACACCTTC.

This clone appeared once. For the CDR3, the DNA is TGTGCCAGCAGCTTAGCCAGAGGGGTAGCGTATACCTACAATGAGCAGTTCTTC. Translating gives CASSLARGVAYTYNEQFF. The V gene is TRBV7-9, the J gene TRBJ2-1; D might be TRBD1 or TRBD2, each matching 5 bases. The CDR3 has 18 residues. Germline CDR1 SEHNR, CDR2 FQNEAQ (reference sequence). Trimming removed 0 bases at V and 2 bases at J, with 17 bases between. Complete variable domain (other parts from reference TRBV7-9 and TRBJ2-1): DTGVSQNPRHKITKRGQNVTFRCDPISEHNRLYWYRQTLGQGPEFLTYFQNEAQLEKSRLLSDRFSAERPKGSFSTLEIQRTEQGDSAMYLCASSLARGVAYTYNEQFFGPGTRLTVL.

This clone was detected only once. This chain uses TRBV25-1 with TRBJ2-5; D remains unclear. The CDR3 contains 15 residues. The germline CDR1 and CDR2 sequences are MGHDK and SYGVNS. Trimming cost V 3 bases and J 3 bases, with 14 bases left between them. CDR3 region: CASSDTRFPEETQYF. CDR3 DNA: TGTGCCAGCAGTGATACCCGCTTCCCAGAAGAGACCCAGTACTTC.

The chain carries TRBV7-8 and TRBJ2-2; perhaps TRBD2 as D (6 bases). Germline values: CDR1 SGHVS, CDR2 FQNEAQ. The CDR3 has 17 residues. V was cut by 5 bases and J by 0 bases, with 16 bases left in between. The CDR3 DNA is TGTGCCAGCAGCCTTTTTCTCCGGACTACGAACACCGGGGAGCTGTTTTTT. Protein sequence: CASSLFLRTTNTGELFF.